The rows below give T cell receptor beta chains drawn from one sample of a study of control samples from healthy donors and cancer patients. TCRdb's copy holds only in-frame clones and misses some; the assay was immunoSEQ multiplex PCR. The table has 60,000 to 95,000 clones, more than 75% seen once. Specimen: blood. All receptors come from a man in his fifties or sixties in good health. Each CDR3 is given with its conserved first and last residue. Each record gives: V gene, CDR3 protein.

>TRBV7-3
CASSLGQNEQFF
>TRBV24-1
CATSEVASGELFF
>TRBV27
CASSFHTSGSYEQYF
>TRBV29-1
CSVSQDLGSYEQYF
>TRBV5-1
CASRLAGDSNEQFF
>TRBV5-4
CASSRESSGSPYEQYF
>TRBV7-2
CASSLGRRTEAFF
>TRBV5-1
CASSPGIFNLVRNVYGYTF
>TRBV7-2
CASSLGGAGRRDTQYF
>TRBV19
CASSMGFQETQYF
>TRBV28
CASTPLSRDTYEQYF
>TRBV4-1
CASSRAGPPLKLTYEQYF
>TRBV2
CASSERVAGGTDTQYF
>TRBV15
CATSRDLQFRYEQYF
>TRBV4-1
CASSQGTGYSNQPQHF
>TRBV10-3
CAISQGLAGTDTQYF
>TRBV18
CATHAGTDNSPLHF
>TRBV9
CASSVGGTGFNTEAFF
>TRBV7-9
CASSLEGASEKLFF
>TRBV7-3
CASSPTTANNEQFF
>TRBV4-2
CASSQGTSPVYEQYF
>TRBV6-1
CACLGTGVSTDTQYF
>TRBV27
CASSLKGYGYTF
>TRBV11-3
CASSPRDGPEYNEQFF
>TRBV7-8
CASSLEGFYGYTF
>TRBV2
CASSQGTSGIGEYF
>TRBV19
CASSKVRYYNEQFF
>TRBV6-6
CASSSRDLGAYSPLHF
>TRBV10-3
CAISDGTSGPTGELFF
>TRBV12-3/TRBV12-4
CASSDTTGRLFF
>TRBV2
CASRLAGGVADTQYF
>TRBV7-3
CASSASSTDTQYF
>TRBV28
CASTGARYEQYF
>TRBV5-1
CASSLVGDQPQHF
>TRBV5-1
CASRGLAGADTQYF
>TRBV13
CASSLLQGDTEAFF
>TRBV18
CASSLLAGETQYF
>TRBV6-5
CASSYRRGGGYTF
>TRBV21-1
CASTAGTGGGNQPQHF
>TRBV7-2
CASSLGTGGANVLTF
>TRBV10-3
CAISELAGSTDTQYF
>TRBV30
CAWSFAEIRPGYTF
>TRBV7-2
CASSAYRDMNTEAFF
>TRBV4-1
CASSQPGLGTDTQYF
>TRBV10-3
CAISETGGNQPQHF
>TRBV11-2
CASSSQTSGAEQFF
>TRBV5-4
CASSLAGTGRMNTEAFF
>TRBV28
CASRRLAGNAQYF
>TRBV4-2
CASSQLLAGEEHEQFF
>TRBV11-3
CASSFFATGSSYEQYF
>TRBV5-6
CASLSAANYGYTF
>TRBV2
CASRKLAGISTDTQYF
>TRBV7-2
CASSPVRGPLYGYTF
>TRBV7-2
CASSLSRANQPQHF
>TRBV7-8
CASSSHPVAEQFF
>TRBV11-2
CASSLGNRYGYTF
>TRBV11-1
CASSLRPENTEAFF
>TRBV19
CASTYRDRANYGYTF
>TRBV7-9
CASSQSRGSYSEQYF
>TRBV2
CASIKDRGASTDTQYF